This T cell receptor beta chain was documented in a study of healthy donors' naive CD4 and CD8 T cells. Whole-study findings and limits: A reported CD4+/CD8+ bias affected most V and J genes in naive cells. Chains were not paired, since alpha and beta were sequenced in bulk.

CDR3 length: 14 residues. Between the trimmed V and J ends, which lost 5 bases and 4 bases, there was a span of 14 bases. As regards this clonotype: The antigen remains undetermined.

Each TCR library used roughly 490 ng of total RNA and a linear amplification protocol. TCRdb itself ran the reads through MiXCR, one entry per CDR3 protein. Of some 190,000 distinct CDR3 sequences in the sample, around three quarters were seen once. Naive T cells were sorted: CD4+CD8-CD45RO-CD45RA+ for CD4+, CD8+CD4-CD45RA+CD27bright for CD8+. The receptor was derived from a pool of human donors in good health; the sample pools cells from several healthy donors. The chain recombines TRBV12-3 or TRBV12-4 with TRBJ1-2; D is unclear. The source material was naive CD4+ and CD8+ T cells sorted from blood, pooled from several donors. CDR3 nucleotides: TGTGCCAGCAGTCTGACGGCACAAGGCTATGGCTACACCTTC. This codes for CASSLTAQGYGYTF.